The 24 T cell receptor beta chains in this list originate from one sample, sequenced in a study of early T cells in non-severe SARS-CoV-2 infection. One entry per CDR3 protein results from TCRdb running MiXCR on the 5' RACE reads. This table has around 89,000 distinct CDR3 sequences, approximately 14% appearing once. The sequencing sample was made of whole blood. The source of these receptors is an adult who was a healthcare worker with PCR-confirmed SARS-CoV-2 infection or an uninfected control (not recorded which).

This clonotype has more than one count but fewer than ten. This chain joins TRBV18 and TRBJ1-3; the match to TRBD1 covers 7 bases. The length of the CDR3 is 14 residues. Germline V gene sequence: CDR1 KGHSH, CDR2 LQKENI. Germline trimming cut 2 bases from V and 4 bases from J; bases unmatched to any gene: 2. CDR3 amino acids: CASSPLDRGNTIYF. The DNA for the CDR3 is TGTGCCAGCTCACCATTGGACAGGGGAAACACCATATATTTT.

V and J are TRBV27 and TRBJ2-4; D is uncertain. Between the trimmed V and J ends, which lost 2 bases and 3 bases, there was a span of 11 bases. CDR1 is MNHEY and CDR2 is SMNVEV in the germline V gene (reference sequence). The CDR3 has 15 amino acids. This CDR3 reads CASSLMFVSKNIQYF. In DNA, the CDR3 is TGTGCCAGCAGTTTAATGTTTGTGAGCAAAAACATTCAGTACTTC.

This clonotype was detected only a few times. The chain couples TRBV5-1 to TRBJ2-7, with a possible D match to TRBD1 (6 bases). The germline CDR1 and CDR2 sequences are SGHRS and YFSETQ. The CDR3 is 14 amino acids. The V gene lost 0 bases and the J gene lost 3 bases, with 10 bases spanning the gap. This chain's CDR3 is CASSLDDRYYEQYV. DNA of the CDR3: TGCGCCAGCAGCTTGGACGACAGGTACTACGAGCAGTACGTC.

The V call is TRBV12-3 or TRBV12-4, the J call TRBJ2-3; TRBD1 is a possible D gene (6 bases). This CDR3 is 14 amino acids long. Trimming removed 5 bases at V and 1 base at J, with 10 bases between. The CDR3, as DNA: TGTGCCAGCAGTCCGCGGACAGGCACAGATACGCAGTATTTT. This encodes CASSPRTGTDTQYF.

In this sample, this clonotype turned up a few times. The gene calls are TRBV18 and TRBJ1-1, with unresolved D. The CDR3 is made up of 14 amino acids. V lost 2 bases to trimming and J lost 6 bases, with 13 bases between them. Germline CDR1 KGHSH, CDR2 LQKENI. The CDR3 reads CASSPFASWAEAFF. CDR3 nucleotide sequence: TGTGCCAGCTCACCATTTGCGTCGTGGGCTGAAGCTTTCTTT.

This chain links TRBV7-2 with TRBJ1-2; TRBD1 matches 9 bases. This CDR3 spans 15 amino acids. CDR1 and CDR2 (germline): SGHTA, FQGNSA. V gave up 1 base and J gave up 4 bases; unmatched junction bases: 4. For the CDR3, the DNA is TGTGCCAGCAGCTTAGAGCTGACAGGGGGCTATGGCTACACCTTC. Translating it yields CASSLELTGGYGYTF.

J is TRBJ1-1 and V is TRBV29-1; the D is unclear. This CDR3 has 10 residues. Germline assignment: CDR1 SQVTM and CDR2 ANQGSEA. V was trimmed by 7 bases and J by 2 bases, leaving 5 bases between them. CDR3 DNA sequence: TGCAGCGGGATTAACACTGAAGCTTTCTTT. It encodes CSGINTEAFF.

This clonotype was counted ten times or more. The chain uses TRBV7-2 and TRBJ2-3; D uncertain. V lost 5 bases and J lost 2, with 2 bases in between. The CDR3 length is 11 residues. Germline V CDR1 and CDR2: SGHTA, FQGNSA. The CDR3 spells CASSHTDTQYF. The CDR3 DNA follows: TGTGCCAGCAGCCACACAGATACGCAGTATTTT.

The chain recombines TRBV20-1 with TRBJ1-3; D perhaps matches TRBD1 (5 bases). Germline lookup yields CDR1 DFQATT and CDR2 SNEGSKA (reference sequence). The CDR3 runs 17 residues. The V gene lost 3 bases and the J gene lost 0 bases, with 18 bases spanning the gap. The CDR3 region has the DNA TGCAGTGCTAGTGAAGGGGTGGCCAGGCGCTCTGGAAACACCATATATTTT. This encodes CSASEGVARRSGNTIYF.

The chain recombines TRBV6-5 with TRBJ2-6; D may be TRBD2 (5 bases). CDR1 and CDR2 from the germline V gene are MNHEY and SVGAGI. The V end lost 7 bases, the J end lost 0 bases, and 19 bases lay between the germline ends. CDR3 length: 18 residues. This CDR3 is CASTPRVGMYSGANVLTF. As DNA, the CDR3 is TGTGCCAGCACCCCGAGGGTAGGGATGTACTCTGGGGCCAACGTCCTGACTTTC.

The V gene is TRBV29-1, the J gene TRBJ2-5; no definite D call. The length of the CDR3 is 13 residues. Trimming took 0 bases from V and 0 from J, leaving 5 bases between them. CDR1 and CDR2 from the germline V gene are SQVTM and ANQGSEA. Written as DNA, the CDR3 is TGCAGCGTTGAAGAACAGTACCAAGAGACCCAGTACTTC. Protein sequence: CSVEEQYQETQYF.

CDR3 in amino acids: CANPHHYGTSTYTDTQYF. CDR3 nucleotides: TGCGCCAACCCACATCATTACGGGACTAGCACTTACACAGATACGCAGTATTTT. The V gene is TRBV10-1, the J gene TRBJ2-3, with 9 positions matching TRBD2. The J segment lost 2 bases and the V segment lost 10 bases, leaving 19 bases of the junction unmatched. The CDR3 is 18 amino acids. Germline V CDR1 and CDR2: WNHNN, SYGVQD (reference sequence).

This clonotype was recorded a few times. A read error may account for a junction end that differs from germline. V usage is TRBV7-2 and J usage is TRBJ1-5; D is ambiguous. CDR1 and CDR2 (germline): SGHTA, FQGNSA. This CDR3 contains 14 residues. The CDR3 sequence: CASSSLGSNQPQLF. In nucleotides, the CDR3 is TGTGCCAGCAGCTCCCTTGGGAGCAATCAGCCCCAGCTTTTT.

Here the CDR3 DNA reads TGTGCCAGCAGCCGCCAGACCGGCTCCTACAATGAGCAGTTCTTC. Its protein is CASSRQTGSYNEQFF. The chain is built from TRBV13 and TRBJ2-1; the D is unclear. V was clipped by 5 bases and J by 0 bases, with 11 bases between them. The CDR3 contains 15 residues. Germline CDR1 PRHDT, CDR2 FYEKMQ (reference sequence). Combining the CDR3 with reference TRBV13 and TRBJ2-1 gives the whole variable domain AAGVIQSPRHLIKEKRETATLKCYPIPRHDTVYWYQQGPGQDPQFLISFYEKMQSDKGSIPDRFSAQQFSDYHSELNMSSLELGDSALYFCASSRQTGSYNEQFFGPGTRLTVL.

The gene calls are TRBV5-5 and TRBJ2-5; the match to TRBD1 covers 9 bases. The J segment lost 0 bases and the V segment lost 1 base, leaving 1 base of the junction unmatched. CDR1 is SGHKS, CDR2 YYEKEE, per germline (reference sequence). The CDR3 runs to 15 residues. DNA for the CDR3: TGTGCCAGCAGCTTGTGGGACAGGGACCAAGAGACCCAGTACTTC. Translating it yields CASSLWDRDQETQYF.

Written as DNA, the CDR3 is TGTGCCAGCAGCCCCACCGGGAGTCCCTATGGCTACACCTTC. This encodes CASSPTGSPYGYTF. V and J are TRBV7-3 and TRBJ1-2; D remains ambiguous. Trimming shortened V by 5 bases and J by 4 bases, and 14 bases separated the two germline ends. Germline CDR1 is SGHTA and CDR2 is FQGTGA. The CDR3 consists of 14 residues. The whole variable domain, remainder taken from reference TRBV7-3 and TRBJ1-2, is GAGVSQTPSNKVTEKGKYVELRCDPISGHTALYWYRQSLGQGPEFLIYFQGTGAADDSGLPNDRFFAVRPEGSVSTLKIQRTERGDSAVYLCASSPTGSPYGYTFGSGTRLTVV.

CDR3 bases: TGCGCCAGCAGTGCTCCGAGCAGCGAAAAGACCTACGAGCAGTACGTC. This sequence encodes CASSAPSSEKTYEQYV. V is TRBV10-1 and J is TRBJ2-7; D call uncertain. V was clipped by 4 bases and J by 2 bases, with 18 bases between them. The CDR3 is made up of 16 amino acids. From germline, CDR1 is WNHNN and CDR2 SYGVQD (reference sequence).

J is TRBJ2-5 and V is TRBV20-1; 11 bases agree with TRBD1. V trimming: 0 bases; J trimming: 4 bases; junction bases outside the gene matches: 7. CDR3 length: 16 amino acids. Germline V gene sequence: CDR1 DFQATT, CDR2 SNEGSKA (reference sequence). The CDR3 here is CSARDPRTGGAETQYF. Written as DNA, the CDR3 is TGCAGTGCTAGAGATCCCCGGACAGGGGGCGCAGAGACCCAGTACTTC.

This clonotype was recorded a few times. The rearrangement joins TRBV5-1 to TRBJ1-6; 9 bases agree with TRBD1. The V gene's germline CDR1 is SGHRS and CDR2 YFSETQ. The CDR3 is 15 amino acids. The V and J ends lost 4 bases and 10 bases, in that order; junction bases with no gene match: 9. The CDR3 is CASSPDDRGYSPLHF. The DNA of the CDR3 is TGCGCCAGCAGCCCGGACGACAGGGGGTACTCACCCCTCCACTTT.

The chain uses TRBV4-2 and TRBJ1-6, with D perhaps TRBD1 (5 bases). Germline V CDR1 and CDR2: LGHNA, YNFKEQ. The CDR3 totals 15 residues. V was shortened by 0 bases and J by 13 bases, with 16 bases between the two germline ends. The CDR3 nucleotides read TGTGCCAGCAGCCAAGATCCGGGGGTTGATGAGCCCCTCCACTTT. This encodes CASSQDPGVDEPLHF.

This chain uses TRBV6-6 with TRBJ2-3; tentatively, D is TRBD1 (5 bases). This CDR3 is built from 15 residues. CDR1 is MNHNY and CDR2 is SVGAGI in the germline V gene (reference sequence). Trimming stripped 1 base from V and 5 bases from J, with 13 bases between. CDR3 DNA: TGTGCCAGCAGTTACTATCTGGGGCATAAAGATACGCAGTATTTT. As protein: CASSYYLGHKDTQYF.

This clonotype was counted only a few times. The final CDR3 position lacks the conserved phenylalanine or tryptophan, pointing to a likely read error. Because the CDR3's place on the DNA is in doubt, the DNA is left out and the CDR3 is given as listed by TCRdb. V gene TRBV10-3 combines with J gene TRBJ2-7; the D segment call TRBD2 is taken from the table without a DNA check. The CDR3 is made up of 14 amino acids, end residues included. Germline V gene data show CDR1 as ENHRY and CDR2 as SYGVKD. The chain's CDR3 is CAISESGVRGLETS.

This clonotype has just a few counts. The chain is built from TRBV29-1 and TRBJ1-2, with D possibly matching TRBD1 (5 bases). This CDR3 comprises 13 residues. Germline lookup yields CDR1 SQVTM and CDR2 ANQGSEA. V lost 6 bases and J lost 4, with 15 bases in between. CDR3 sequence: CSVYGGASYGYTF. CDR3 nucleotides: TGCAGCGTCTACGGCGGGGCTAGCTATGGCTACACCTTC.

This CDR3 reads CASSPVGPETQYF. CDR3 nucleotide sequence: TGTGCCAGCAGCCCGGTCGGTCCAGAGACCCAGTACTTC. The chain couples TRBV5-6 to TRBJ2-5; D not resolved. CDR3 length equals 13 residues. CDR1 SGHDT and CDR2 YYEEEE come from the germline V gene. The V end was cut by 4 bases, the J end by 4 bases, with 11 bases between.